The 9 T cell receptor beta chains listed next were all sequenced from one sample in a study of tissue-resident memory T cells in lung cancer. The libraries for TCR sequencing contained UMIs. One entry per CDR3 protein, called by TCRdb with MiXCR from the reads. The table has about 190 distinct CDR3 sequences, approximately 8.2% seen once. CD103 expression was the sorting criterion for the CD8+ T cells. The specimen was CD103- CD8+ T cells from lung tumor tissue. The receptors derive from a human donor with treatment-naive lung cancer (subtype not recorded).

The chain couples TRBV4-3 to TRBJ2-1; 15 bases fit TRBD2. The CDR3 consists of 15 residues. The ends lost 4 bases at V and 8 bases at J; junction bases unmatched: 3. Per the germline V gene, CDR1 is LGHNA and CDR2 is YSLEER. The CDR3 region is CASSRTSGGADEQFF. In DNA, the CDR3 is TGCGCCAGCAGCCGGACTAGCGGGGGGGCGGATGAGCAGTTCTTC.

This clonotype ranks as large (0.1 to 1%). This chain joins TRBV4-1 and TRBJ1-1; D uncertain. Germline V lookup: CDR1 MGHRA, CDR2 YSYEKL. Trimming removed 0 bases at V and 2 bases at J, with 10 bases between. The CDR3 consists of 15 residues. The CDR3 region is CASSQDPEINTEAFF. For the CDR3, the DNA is TGCGCCAGCAGCCAAGATCCAGAAATCAACACTGAAGCTTTCTTT.

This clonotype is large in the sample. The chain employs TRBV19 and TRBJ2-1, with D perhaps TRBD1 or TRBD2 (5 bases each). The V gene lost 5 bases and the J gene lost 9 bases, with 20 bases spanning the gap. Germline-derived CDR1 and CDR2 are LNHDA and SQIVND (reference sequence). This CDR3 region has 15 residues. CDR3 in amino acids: CASSPRRDPGGEQFF. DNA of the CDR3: TGTGCCAGTAGTCCGCGCCGGGACCCTGGGGGTGAGCAGTTCTTC.

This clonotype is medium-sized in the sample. CDR3 in amino acids: CASSAAELTGWSGGPNEQFF. The CDR3 DNA is TGTGCCAGCAGCGCCGCTGAACTGACTGGGTGGAGCGGGGGGCCCAATGAGCAGTTCTTC. The V and J genes are TRBV9 and TRBJ2-1, with 9 bases aligning to TRBD2. CDR1 is SGDLS and CDR2 is YYNGEE in the germline V gene. The trim removed 3 bases at V and 6 bases at J, leaving 22 bases unmatched. This CDR3 has 20 amino acids. Drawing the rest from reference TRBV9 and TRBJ2-1, the complete variable domain is DSGVTQTPKHLITATGQRVTLRCSPRSGDLSVYWYQQSLDQGLQFLIQYYNGEERAKGNILERFSAQQFPDLHSELNLSSLELGDSALYFCASSAAELTGWSGGPNEQFFGPGTRLTVL.

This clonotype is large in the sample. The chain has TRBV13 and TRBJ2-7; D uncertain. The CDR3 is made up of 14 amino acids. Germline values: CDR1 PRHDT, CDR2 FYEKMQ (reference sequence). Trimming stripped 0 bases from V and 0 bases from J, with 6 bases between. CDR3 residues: CASSLGLSSYEQYF. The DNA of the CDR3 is TGTGCCAGCAGCTTAGGGTTATCCTCCTACGAGCAGTACTTC.

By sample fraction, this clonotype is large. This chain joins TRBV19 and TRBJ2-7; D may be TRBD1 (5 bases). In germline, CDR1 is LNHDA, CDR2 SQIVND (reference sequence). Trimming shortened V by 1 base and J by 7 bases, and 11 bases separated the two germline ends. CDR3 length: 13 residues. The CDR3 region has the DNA TGTGCCAGTAGTATAGCGACACCAGGGGAGCAGTACTTC. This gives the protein CASSIATPGEQYF. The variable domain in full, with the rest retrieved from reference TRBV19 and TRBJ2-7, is DGGITQSPKYLFRKEGQNVTLSCEQNLNHDAMYWYRQDPGQGLRLIYYSQIVNDFQKGDIAEGYSVSREKKESFPLTVTSAQKNPTAFYLCASSIATPGEQYFGPGTRLTVT.

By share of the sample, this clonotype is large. The CDR3, as DNA: TGTGCCAGCAGCGCCTGGGGTTCGCGCGGCTACACCTTC. It specifies CASSAWGSRGYTF. This chain joins TRBV2 and TRBJ1-2; D gene unclear. This CDR3 has 13 amino acids. Germline V gives CDR1 SNHLY, CDR2 FYNNEI. V lost 6 bases, J lost 8 bases, and 16 bases lay in between.

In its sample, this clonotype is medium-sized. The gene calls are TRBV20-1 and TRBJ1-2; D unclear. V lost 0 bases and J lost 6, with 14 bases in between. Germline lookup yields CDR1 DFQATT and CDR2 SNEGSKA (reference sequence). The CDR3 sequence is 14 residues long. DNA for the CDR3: TGCAGTGCTAGAGATCCCGACCCGCTGGATGGCTACACCTTC. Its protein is CSARDPDPLDGYTF.

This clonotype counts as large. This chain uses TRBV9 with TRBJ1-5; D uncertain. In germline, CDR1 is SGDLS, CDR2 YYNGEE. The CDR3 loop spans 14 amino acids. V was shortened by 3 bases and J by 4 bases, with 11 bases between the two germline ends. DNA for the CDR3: TGTGCCAGCAGCGAGGCCGGTTATAATCAGCCCCAGCATTTT. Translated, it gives CASSEAGYNQPQHF.